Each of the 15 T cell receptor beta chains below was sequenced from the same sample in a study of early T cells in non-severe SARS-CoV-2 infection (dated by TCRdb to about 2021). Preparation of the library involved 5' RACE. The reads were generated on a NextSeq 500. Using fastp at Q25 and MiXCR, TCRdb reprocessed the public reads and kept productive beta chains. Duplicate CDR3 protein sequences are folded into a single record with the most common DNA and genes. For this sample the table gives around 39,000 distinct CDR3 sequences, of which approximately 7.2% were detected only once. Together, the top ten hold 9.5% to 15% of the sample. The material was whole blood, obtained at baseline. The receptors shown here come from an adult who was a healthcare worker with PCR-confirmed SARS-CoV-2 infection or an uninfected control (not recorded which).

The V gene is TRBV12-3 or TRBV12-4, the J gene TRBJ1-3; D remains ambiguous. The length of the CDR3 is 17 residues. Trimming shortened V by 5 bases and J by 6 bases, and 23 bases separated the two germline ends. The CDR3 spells CASSPRTGLDTENTIYF. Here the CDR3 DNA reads TGTGCCAGCAGTCCGAGGACGGGATTAGATACTGAAAACACCATATATTTT.

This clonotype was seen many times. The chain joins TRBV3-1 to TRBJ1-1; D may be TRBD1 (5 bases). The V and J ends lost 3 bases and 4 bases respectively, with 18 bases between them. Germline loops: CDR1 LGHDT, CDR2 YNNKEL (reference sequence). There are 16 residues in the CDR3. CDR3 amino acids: CASSQVLGELGTEAFF. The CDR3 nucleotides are TGTGCCAGCAGCCAGGTCCTAGGGGAGCTCGGCACTGAAGCTTTCTTT.

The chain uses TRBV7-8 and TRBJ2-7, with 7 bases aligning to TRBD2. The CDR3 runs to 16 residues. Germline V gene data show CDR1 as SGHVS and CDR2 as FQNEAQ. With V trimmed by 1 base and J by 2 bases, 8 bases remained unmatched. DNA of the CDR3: TGTGCCAGCAGCTTAGTGCCAGCTAGCGGAGCCTACGAGCAGTACTTC. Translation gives CASSLVPASGAYEQYF.

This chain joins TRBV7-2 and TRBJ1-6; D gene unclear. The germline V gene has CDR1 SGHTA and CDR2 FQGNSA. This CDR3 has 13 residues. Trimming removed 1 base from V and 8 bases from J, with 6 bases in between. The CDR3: CASSLVRDSPLHF. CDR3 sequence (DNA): TGTGCCAGCAGCTTAGTTAGGGATTCACCCCTCCACTTT.

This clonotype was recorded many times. The chain's CDR3 is CASSLARDGSPLHF. The CDR3, as DNA: TGTGCCAGCAGTTTAGCTCGGGACGGCTCACCCCTCCACTTT. This chain links TRBV12-3 or TRBV12-4 with TRBJ1-6, with D possibly being TRBD1 (5 bases). The V end lost 0 bases, the J end lost 10 bases, and 10 bases lay between the germline ends. The CDR3 runs to 14 residues.

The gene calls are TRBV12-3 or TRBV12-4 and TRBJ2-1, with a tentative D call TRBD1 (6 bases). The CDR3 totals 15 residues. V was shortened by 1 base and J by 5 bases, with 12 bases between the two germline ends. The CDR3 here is CASSLGRGTNNEQFF. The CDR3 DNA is TGTGCCAGCAGTTTAGGCAGGGGTACCAACAATGAGCAGTTCTTC.

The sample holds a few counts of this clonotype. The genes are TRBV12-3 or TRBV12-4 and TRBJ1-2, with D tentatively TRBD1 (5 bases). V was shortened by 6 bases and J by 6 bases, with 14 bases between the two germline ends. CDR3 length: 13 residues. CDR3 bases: TGTGCCAGCAGCCAAGGACCAGGGCATGGCTACACCTTC. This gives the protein CASSQGPGHGYTF.

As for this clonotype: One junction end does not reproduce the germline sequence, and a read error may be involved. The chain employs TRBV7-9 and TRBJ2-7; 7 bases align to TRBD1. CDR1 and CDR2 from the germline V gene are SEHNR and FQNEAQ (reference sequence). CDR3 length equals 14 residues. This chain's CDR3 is CVSSPQGTEHEQYF. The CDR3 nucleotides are TGTGTCAGCAGCCCTCAGGGGACAGAGCACGAGCAGTACTTC.

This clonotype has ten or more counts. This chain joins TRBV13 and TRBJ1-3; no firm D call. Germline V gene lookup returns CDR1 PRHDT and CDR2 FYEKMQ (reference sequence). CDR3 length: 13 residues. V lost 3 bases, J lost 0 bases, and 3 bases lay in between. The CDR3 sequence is CASSLISGNTIYF. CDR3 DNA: TGTGCCAGCAGCTTGATCTCTGGAAACACCATATATTTT.

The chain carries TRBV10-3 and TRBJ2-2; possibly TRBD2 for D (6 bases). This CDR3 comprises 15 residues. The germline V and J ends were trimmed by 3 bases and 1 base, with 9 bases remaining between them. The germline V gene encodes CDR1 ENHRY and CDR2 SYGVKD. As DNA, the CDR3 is TGTGCCATCAGTGATTGGGGGGAGAACACCGGGGAGCTGTTTTTT. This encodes CAISDWGENTGELFF.

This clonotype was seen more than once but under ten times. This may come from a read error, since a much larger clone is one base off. The chain's CDR3 is CSASLQGSNYEQYF. DNA for the CDR3: TGCAGTGCTAGTTTACAGGGTAGTAACTACGAGCAGTACTTC. This chain connects TRBV20-1 to TRBJ2-7; TRBD1 is a possible D gene (6 bases). Germline V gives CDR1 DFQATT, CDR2 SNEGSKA (reference sequence). Deletions cut 3 bases from V and 3 bases from J, with 15 bases between. This CDR3 has 14 residues.

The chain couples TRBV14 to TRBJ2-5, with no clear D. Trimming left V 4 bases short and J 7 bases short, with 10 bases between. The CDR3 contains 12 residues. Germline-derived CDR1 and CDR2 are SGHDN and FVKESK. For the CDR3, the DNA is TGTGCCAGCAGCCGCTACTCGGGGACCCAGTACTTC. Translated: CASSRYSGTQYF.

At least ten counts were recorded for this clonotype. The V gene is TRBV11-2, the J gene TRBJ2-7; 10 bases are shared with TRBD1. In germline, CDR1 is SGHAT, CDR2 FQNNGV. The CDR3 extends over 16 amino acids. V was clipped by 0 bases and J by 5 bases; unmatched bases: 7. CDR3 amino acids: CASSLDEGQGLDEQYF. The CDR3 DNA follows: TGTGCCAGCAGCTTAGATGAGGGACAGGGGCTGGACGAGCAGTACTTC.

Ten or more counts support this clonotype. The chain's CDR3 is CASSITSSTDTQYF. CDR3 nucleotides: TGTGCCAGTAGTATTACGAGCAGCACAGATACGCAGTATTTT. This chain uses TRBV19 with TRBJ2-3; D gene ambiguous. The germline CDR1 and CDR2 sequences are LNHDA and SQIVND (reference sequence). This CDR3 spans 14 amino acids. Trimming removed 3 bases at V and 0 bases at J, with 7 bases between. The entire variable domain, with the rest obtained from reference TRBV19 and TRBJ2-3, is as follows: DGGITQSPKYLFRKEGQNVTLSCEQNLNHDAMYWYRQDPGQGLRLIYYSQIVNDFQKGDIAEGYSVSREKKESFPLTVTSAQKNPTAFYLCASSITSSTDTQYFGPGTRLTVL.

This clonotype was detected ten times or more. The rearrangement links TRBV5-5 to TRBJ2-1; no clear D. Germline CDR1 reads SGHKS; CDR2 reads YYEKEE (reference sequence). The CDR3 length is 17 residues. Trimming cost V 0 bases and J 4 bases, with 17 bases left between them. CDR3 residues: CASSLAPLTSSYNEQFF. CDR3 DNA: TGTGCCAGCAGCTTGGCCCCACTTACTTCATCTTACAATGAGCAGTTCTTC.